This TCR beta chain was sequenced during a study of blood T cell repertoires in COVID-19. Study information: Material from acute and convalescent COVID-19 was sourced from the United States, Italy and Spain. Sources were T cells, B-cell-depleted T cells, or PBMCs; the material itself was cDNA or gDNA.

Germline V CDR1 and CDR2: KGHSH, LQKENI. The CDR3 runs 15 residues. Trimming removed 3 bases from V and 0 bases from J, with 12 bases in between. Authors' processing steps: Reference gene primer amplification in the assay estimated nucleated cell counts. The table came from immunoSEQ multiplex PCR; TCRdb's copy has only in-frame clones and leaves some out. Clone size and the V and J calls come from that table; the DNA yielded D and trimming. The table records about 110,000 clones, more than 70% of them present only once. The sequenced sample was peripheral blood. This receptor was obtained from a woman between 50 and 59 years old with acute or convalescent COVID-19. V is TRBV18 and J is TRBJ2-7; D is possibly TRBD1 (6 bases). CDR3 sequence: CASSPMGTPSYEQYF. In DNA, the CDR3 is TGTGCCAGCTCACCCATGGGGACACCCTCCTACGAGCAGTACTTC.